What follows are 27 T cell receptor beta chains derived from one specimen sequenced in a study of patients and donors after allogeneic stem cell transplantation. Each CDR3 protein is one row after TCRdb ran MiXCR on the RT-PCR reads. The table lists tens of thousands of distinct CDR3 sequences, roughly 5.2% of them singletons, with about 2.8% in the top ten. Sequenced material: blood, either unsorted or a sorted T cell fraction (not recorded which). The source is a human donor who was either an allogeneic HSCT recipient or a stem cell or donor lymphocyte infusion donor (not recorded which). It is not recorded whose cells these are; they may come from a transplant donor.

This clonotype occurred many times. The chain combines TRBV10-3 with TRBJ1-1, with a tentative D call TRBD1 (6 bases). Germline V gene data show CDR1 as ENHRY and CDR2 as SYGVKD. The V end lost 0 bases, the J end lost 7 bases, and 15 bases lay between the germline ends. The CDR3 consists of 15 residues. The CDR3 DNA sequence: TGTGCCATCAGTGAGTCGCAGGGGCAAGGGATTGAAGCTTTCTTT. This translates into CAISESQGQGIEAFF.

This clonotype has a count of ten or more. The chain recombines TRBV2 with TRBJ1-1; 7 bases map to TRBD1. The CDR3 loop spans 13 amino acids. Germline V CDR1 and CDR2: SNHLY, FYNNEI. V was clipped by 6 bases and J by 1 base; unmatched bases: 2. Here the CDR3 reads CASRTGSNTEAFF. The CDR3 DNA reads TGTGCCAGCAGGACAGGGTCGAACACTGAAGCTTTCTTT. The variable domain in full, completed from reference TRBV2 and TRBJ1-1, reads EPEVTQTPSHQVTQMGQEVILRCVPISNHLYFYWYRQILGQKVEFLVSFYNNEISEKSEIFDDQFSVERPDGSNFTLKIRSTKLEDSAMYFCASRTGSNTEAFFGQGTRLTVV.

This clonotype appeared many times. The CDR3 here is CSAFGQGHTNYGYTF. CDR3 DNA sequence: TGCAGTGCTTTCGGACAGGGGCACACTAACTATGGCTACACCTTC. The V and J genes are TRBV20-1 and TRBJ1-2; 9 bases map to TRBD1. There are 15 residues in the CDR3. Unmatched junction bases numbered 7, after V lost 5 bases and J lost 0 bases. Germline-derived CDR1 and CDR2 are DFQATT and SNEGSKA (reference sequence).

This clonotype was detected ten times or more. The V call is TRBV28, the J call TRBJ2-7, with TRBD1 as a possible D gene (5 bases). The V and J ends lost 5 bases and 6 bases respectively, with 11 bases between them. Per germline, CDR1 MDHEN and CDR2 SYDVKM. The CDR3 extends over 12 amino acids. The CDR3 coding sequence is TGTGCCAGCAGTAGGGGCACACTCGAGCAGTACTTC. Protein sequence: CASSRGTLEQYF.

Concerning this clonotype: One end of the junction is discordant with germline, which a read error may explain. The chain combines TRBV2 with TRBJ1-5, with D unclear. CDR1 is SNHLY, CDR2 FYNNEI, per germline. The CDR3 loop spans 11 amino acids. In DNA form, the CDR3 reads TGTGCCAGCAGAGAAGCCAGGACCCAGCATTTT. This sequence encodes CASREARTQHF.

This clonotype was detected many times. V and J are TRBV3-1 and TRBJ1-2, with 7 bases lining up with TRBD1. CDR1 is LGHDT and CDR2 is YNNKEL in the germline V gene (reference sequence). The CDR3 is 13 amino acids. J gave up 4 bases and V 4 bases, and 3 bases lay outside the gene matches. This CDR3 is CASSRDRAYGYTF. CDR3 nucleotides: TGTGCCAGCAGCCGTGACAGGGCCTATGGCTACACCTTC. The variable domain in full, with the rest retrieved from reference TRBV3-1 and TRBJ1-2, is DTAVSQTPKYLVTQMGNDKSIKCEQNLGHDTMYWYKQDSKKFLKIMFSYNNKELIINETVPNRFSPKSPDKAHLNLHINSLELGDSAVYFCASSRDRAYGYTFGSGTRLTVV.

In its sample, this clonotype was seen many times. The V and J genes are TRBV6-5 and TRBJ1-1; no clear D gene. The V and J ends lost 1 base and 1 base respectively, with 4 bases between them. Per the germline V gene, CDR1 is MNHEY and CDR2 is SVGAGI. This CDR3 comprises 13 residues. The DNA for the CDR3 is TGTGCCAGCAGTTACTTAAGGAACACTGAAGCTTTCTTT. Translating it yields CASSYLRNTEAFF.

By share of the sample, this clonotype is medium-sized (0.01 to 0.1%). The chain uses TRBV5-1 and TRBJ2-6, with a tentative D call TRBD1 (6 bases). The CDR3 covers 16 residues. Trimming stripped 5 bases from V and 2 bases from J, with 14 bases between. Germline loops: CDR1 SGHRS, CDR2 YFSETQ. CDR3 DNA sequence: TGCGCCAGCAGGTCCACAGGGTTGGCTGGGGCCAACGTCCTGACTTTC. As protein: CASRSTGLAGANVLTF. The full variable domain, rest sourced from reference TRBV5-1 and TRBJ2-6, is KAGVTQTPRYLIKTRGQQVTLSCSPISGHRSVSWYQQTPGQGLQFLFEYFSETQRNKGNFPGRFSGRQFSNSRSEMNVSTLELGDSALYLCASRSTGLAGANVLTFGAGSRLTVL.

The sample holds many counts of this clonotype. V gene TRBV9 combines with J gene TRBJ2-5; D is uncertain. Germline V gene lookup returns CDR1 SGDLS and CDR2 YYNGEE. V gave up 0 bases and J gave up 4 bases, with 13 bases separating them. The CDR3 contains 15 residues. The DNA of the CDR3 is TGTGCCAGCAGCGTAGAAGCTACGTACCTAGAGACCCAGTACTTC. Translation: CASSVEATYLETQYF.

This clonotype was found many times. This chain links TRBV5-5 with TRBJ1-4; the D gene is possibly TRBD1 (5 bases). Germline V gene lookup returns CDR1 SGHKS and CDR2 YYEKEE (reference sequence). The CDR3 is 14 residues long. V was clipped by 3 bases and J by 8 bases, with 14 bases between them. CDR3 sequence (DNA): TGTGCCAGCAGCTCGTCCCGGGACGGGGAAAAACTGTTTTTT. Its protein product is CASSSSRDGEKLFF.

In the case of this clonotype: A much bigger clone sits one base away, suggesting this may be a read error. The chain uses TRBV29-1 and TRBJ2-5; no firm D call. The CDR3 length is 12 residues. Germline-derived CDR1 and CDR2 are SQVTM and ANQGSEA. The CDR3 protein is CSVVLYQKTQYF. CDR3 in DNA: TGCAGCGTTGTTTTGTACCAAAAGACCCAGTACTTC.

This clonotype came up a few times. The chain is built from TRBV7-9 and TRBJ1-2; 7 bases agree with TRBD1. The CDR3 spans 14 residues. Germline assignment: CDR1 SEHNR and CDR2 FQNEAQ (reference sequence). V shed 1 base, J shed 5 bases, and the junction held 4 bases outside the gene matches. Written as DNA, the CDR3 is TGTGCCAGCAGCTTAGAGGGGGCGCGGTATGGCTACACCTTC. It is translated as CASSLEGARYGYTF.

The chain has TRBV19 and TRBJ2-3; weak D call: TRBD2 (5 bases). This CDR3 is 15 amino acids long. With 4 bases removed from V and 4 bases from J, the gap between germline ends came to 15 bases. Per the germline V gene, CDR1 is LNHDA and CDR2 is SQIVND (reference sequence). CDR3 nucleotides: TGTGCCAGTAGTACGCATGGGGTGGGAGCAGATACGCAGTATTTT. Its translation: CASSTHGVGADTQYF.

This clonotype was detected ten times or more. The CDR3 region has the DNA TGTGCCAGCGCCCTGGGGGGCAATCAGCCCCAGCATTTT. Amino acid sequence: CASALGGNQPQHF. This chain uses TRBV7-9 with TRBJ1-5, with a weak D call TRBD1 (5 bases). This CDR3 comprises 13 residues. Germline V gene lookup returns CDR1 SEHNR and CDR2 FQNEAQ (reference sequence). V lost 8 bases, J lost 2 bases, and 10 bases lay in between.

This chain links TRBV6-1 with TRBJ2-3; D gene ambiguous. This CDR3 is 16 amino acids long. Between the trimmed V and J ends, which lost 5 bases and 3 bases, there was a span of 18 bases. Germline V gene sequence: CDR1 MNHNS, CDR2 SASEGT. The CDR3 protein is CASSPGPRRLTDTQYF. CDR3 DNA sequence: TGTGCCAGCAGTCCAGGACCCCGAAGGCTGACAGATACGCAGTATTTT.

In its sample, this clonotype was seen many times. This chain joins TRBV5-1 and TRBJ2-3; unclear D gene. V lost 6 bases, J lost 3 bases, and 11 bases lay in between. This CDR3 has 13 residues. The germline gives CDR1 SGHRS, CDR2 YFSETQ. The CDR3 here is CASTQMGTDTQYF. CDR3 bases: TGCGCCAGCACCCAAATGGGGACAGATACGCAGTATTTT.

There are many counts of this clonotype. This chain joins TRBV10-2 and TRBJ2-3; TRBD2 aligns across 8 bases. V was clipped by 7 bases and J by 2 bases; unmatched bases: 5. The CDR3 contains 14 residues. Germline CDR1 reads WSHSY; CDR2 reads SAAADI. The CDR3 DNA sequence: TGCGCCAGCACAGCGGGAGCCCACACAGATACGCAGTATTTT. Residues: CASTAGAHTDTQYF.

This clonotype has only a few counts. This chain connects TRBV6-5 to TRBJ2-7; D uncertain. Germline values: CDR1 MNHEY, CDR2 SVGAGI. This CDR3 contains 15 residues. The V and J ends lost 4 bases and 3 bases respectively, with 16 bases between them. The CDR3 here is CASSLGPGEFYEQYF. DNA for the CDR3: TGTGCCAGCAGTTTAGGGCCAGGTGAATTCTACGAGCAGTACTTC.

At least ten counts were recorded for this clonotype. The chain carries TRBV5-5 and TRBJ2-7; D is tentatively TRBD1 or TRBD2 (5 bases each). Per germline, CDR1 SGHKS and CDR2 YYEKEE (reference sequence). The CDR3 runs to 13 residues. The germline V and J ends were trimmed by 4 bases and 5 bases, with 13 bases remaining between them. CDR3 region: CASSTFGGNEQYF. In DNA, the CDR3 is TGTGCCAGCAGCACTTTTGGGGGAAACGAGCAGTACTTC.

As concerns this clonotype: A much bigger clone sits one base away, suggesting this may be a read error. The CDR3 coding sequence is TGTGCCAGCAGCCCCCGGGGGGGTGATCGCGAGCAGTACTTC. Protein: CASSPRGGDREQYF. This chain connects TRBV4-2 to TRBJ2-7; 8 bases are shared with TRBD2. The CDR3 has 14 amino acids. The germline V gene has CDR1 LGHNA and CDR2 YNFKEQ. V lost 4 bases, J lost 6 bases, and 8 bases stayed unmatched.

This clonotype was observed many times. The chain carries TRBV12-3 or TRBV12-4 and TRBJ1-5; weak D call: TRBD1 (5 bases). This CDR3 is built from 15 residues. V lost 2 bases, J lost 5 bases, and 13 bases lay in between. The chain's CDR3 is CASSLLWTSDQPQHF. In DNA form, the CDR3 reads TGTGCCAGCAGTTTACTTTGGACATCGGATCAGCCCCAGCATTTT.

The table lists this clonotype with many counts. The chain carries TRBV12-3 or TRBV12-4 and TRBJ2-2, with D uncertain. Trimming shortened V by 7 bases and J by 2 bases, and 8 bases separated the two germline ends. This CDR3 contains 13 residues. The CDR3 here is CASIGGNTGELFF. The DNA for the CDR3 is TGTGCCAGCATCGGCGGAAACACCGGGGAGCTGTTTTTT.

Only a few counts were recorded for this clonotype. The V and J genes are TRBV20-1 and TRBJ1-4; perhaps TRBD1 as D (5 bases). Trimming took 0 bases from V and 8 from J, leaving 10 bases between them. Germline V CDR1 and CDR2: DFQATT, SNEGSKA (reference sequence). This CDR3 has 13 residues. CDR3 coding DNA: TGCAGTGCTAGAGATCCGGGGGAAGAAAAACTGTTTTTT. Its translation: CSARDPGEEKLFF.

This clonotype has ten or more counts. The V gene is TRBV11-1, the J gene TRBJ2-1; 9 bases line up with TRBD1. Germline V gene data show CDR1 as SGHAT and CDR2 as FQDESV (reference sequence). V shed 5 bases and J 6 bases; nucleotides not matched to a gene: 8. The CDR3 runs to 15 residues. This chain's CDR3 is CASSARDREFNEQFF. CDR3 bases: TGTGCCAGCAGCGCACGGGACAGGGAATTCAATGAGCAGTTCTTC.

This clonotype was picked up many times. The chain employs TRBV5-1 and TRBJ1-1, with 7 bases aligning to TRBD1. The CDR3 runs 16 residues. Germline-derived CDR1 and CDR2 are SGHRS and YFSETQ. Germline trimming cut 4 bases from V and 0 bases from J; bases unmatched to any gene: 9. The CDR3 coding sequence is TGCGCCAGCAGCCGACATATCGGGACAGTGAACACTGAAGCTTTCTTT. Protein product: CASSRHIGTVNTEAFF.

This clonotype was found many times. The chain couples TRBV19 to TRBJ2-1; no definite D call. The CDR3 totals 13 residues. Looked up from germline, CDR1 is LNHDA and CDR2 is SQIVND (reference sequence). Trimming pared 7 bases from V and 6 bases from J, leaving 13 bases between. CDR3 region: CASKRDAGNEQFF. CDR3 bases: TGTGCCAGTAAAAGAGATGCAGGCAATGAGCAGTTCTTC.

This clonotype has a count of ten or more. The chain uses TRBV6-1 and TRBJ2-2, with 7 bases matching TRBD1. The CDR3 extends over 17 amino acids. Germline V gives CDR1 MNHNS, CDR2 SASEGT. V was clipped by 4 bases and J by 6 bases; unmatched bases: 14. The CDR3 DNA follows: TGTGCCAGCAGTGGGACAGGACATGTTTGGGTCGCCGGGGAGCTGTTTTTT. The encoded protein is CASSGTGHVWVAGELFF.